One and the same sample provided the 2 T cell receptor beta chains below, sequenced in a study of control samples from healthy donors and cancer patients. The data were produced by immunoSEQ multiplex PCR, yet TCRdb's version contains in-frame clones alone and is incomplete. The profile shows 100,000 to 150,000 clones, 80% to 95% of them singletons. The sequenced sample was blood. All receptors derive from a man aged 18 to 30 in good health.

In DNA, the CDR3 is TGTGCCACAGTGGCGGGGGCCAAGGATGAGCAGTTCTTC. Its translation: CATVAGAKDEQFF. The chain joins TRBV5-4 to TRBJ2-1, with D possibly matching TRBD2 (7 bases). Trimming removed 9 bases at V and 8 bases at J, with 18 bases between. Germline V lookup: CDR1 SGHNT, CDR2 YYREEE (reference sequence). This CDR3 is 13 amino acids long.

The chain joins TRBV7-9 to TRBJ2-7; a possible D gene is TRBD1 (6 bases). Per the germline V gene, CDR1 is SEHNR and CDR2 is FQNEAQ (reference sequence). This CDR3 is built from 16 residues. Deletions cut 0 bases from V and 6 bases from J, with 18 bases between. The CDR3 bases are TGTGCCAGCAGCTTAGCACAGGGAATATCGTTTTCCGAGCAGTACTTC. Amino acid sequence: CASSLAQGISFSEQYF.